The T cell receptor (beta chain) under discussion was sequenced for a study of cytomegalovirus exposure and HLA in healthy donors. Use of 60 Vbeta and 13 Jbeta primers characterized the PCR. Sequencing was performed with immunoSEQ multiplex PCR; in TCRdb, only in-frame clones are kept and a portion is missing. The sample includes 150,000 to 200,000 clones, around four fifths of them seen just once. The germline V gene has CDR1 MNHNS and CDR2 SASEGT. The CDR3 loop spans 15 amino acids. J lost 6 bases, V lost 4 bases, and 8 bases had no gene match. This clone was seen once. The source is a man aged 18 to 30 in good health and CMV-seropositive. V and J are TRBV6-1 and TRBJ1-1; TRBD1 matches at 10 bases. What was sequenced was PBMCs. The CDR3, as DNA: TGTGCCAGCAGTGCCGTGGGACAGGGGAAATCTGAAGCTTTCTTT. This sequence encodes CASSAVGQGKSEAFF.